This is a list of T cell receptor beta chains from one sample in a study of regulatory T cells in long-lasting Graves disease. In TCRdb, the multiplex PCR reads were re-called with MiXCR into one record per CDR3 protein. The table records around 400,000 distinct CDR3 sequences, 20% to 30% of them present only once. The specimen comprised peripheral blood mononuclear cells (PBMCs), sampled when the disease was refractory, from a patient treated with antithyroid drugs. The origin of the receptors is a female donor with Graves disease. Each CDR3 is given with its conserved first and last residue. Fields, in order: clone size, V gene, J gene, D gene, CDR3 protein, CDR3 DNA. D genes are given only for firm matches. Rows give clone size only sometimes, using once, few, many, or a class for an expanded clone.

clone_size: -; v_call: TRBV29-1; j_call: TRBJ2-7; d_call: -; cdr3_aa: CSVAGTTYEQYF; cdr3_nt: TGCAGCGTTGCTGGGACAACCTACGAGCAGTACTTC
clone_size: few; v_call: TRBV7-2; j_call: TRBJ1-5; d_call: -; cdr3_aa: CASSLSGTAGGSPQHF; cdr3_nt: TGTGCCAGCAGCTTATCCGGGACCGCCGGCGGTTCGCCCCAGCATTTT
clone_size: -; v_call: TRBV7-9; j_call: TRBJ2-2; d_call: -; cdr3_aa: CASSFWGSSTGELFF; cdr3_nt: TGTGCCAGCAGCTTTTGGGGGAGTAGCACCGGGGAGCTGTTTTTT
clone_size: few; v_call: TRBV12-3/TRBV12-4; j_call: TRBJ2-2; d_call: -; cdr3_aa: CASSPQFSGELFF; cdr3_nt: TGTGCCAGCAGTCCGCAGTTTAGCGGGGAGCTGTTTTTT
clone_size: many; v_call: TRBV6-1; j_call: TRBJ2-5; d_call: TRBD2; cdr3_aa: CASSGGLAGFQETQYF; cdr3_nt: TGTGCCAGCAGTGGGGGACTAGCGGGTTTCCAAGAGACCCAGTACTTC
clone_size: many; v_call: TRBV7-2; j_call: TRBJ1-1; d_call: -; cdr3_aa: CASSLGGARMMNTEAFF; cdr3_nt: TGTGCCAGCAGCTTAGGAGGGGCCAGGATGATGAACACTGAAGCTTTCTTT
clone_size: many; v_call: TRBV30; j_call: TRBJ2-5; d_call: TRBD2; cdr3_aa: CAWSPGTSRQETQYF; cdr3_nt: TGTGCCTGGAGTCCCGGGACTAGCAGACAAGAGACCCAGTACTTC
clone_size: -; v_call: TRBV6-1; j_call: TRBJ2-2; d_call: -; cdr3_aa: CASSTALGELFF; cdr3_nt: TGTGCCAGCAGCACCGCCCTCGGGGAGCTGTTTTTT
clone_size: many; v_call: TRBV20-1; j_call: TRBJ1-1; d_call: -; cdr3_aa: CSASRGLNTEAFF; cdr3_nt: TGCAGTGCCTCGCGGGGGCTGAACACTGAAGCTTTCTTT
clone_size: many; v_call: TRBV7-2; j_call: TRBJ2-5; d_call: TRBD2; cdr3_aa: CASSLVVLAERETQYF; cdr3_nt: TGTGCCAGCAGCTTAGTGGTACTAGCGGAACGGGAGACCCAGTACTTC
clone_size: many; v_call: TRBV28; j_call: TRBJ2-5; d_call: TRBD2; cdr3_aa: CASSFGVAGVQETQYF; cdr3_nt: TGTGCCAGCAGTTTCGGCGTAGCGGGAGTCCAAGAGACCCAGTACTTC
clone_size: few; v_call: TRBV5-1; j_call: TRBJ2-2; d_call: -; cdr3_aa: CASSAAQKPTNTGELFF; cdr3_nt: TGCGCCAGCAGCGCGGCACAAAAACCAACGAACACCGGGGAGCTGTTTTTT
clone_size: few; v_call: TRBV7-9; j_call: TRBJ1-2; d_call: -; cdr3_aa: CASSPERDTFGYTF; cdr3_nt: TGTGCCAGCAGCCCAGAACGGGACACATTTGGCTACACCTTC
clone_size: -; v_call: TRBV27; j_call: TRBJ2-7; d_call: TRBD1; cdr3_aa: CASSRLRTGPYEQYF; cdr3_nt: TGTGCCAGCAGCCGACTGAGGACAGGACCCTACGAGCAGTACTTC
clone_size: -; v_call: TRBV5-1; j_call: TRBJ1-2; d_call: -; cdr3_aa: CASSPEGLLLYGYTF; cdr3_nt: TGCGCCAGCAGCCCTGAGGGCCTGCTCCTCTATGGCTACACCTTC
clone_size: -; v_call: TRBV7-2; j_call: TRBJ2-1; d_call: TRBD2; cdr3_aa: CASSLEGLGSYEQFF; cdr3_nt: TGTGCCAGCAGCTTAGAGGGACTAGGTTCCTATGAGCAGTTCTTC
clone_size: few; v_call: TRBV28; j_call: TRBJ1-3; d_call: -; cdr3_aa: CASSLGGSTIYF; cdr3_nt: TGTGCCAGCAGTCTGGGTGGAAGCACCATATATTTT
clone_size: -; v_call: TRBV30; j_call: TRBJ1-5; d_call: TRBD1; cdr3_aa: CAWSGQTGGYQPQHF; cdr3_nt: TGTGCCTGGAGTGGACAGACAGGGGGTTATCAGCCCCAGCATTTT
clone_size: -; v_call: TRBV10-3; j_call: TRBJ1-5; d_call: -; cdr3_aa: CAISPEYGRNQPQHF; cdr3_nt: TGTGCCATCAGCCCCGAGTACGGCAGAAATCAGCCCCAGCATTTT
clone_size: many; v_call: TRBV2; j_call: TRBJ1-5; d_call: TRBD1; cdr3_aa: CASSSDRAIHQPQHF; cdr3_nt: TGTGCCAGCAGCTCGGACAGGGCTATTCATCAGCCCCAGCATTTT
clone_size: few; v_call: TRBV15; j_call: TRBJ1-6; d_call: -; cdr3_aa: CATSNGVSYNSPLHF; cdr3_nt: TGTGCCACCAGCAACGGGGTGTCCTATAATTCACCCCTCCACTTT
clone_size: once; v_call: TRBV27; j_call: TRBJ2-7; d_call: -; cdr3_aa: CASSRAPGVYEQYF; cdr3_nt: TGTGCCAGCAGTAGGGCTCCAGGGGTCTACGAGCAGTACTTC
clone_size: few; v_call: TRBV6-1; j_call: TRBJ1-1; d_call: -; cdr3_aa: CASPGTLLNTEAFF; cdr3_nt: TGTGCCAGCCCTGGGACGCTATTAAACACTGAAGCTTTCTTT
clone_size: once; v_call: TRBV7-3; j_call: TRBJ2-3; d_call: -; cdr3_aa: CASSLWGATGDTQYF; cdr3_nt: TGTGCCAGCAGCTTATGGGGGGCCACCGGAGATACGCAGTATTTT
clone_size: few; v_call: TRBV12-3/TRBV12-4; j_call: TRBJ2-2; d_call: -; cdr3_aa: CASSLAQDTGELFF; cdr3_nt: TGTGCCAGCAGTTTAGCACAGGACACCGGGGAGCTGTTTTTT
clone_size: -; v_call: TRBV5-5; j_call: TRBJ2-7; d_call: -; cdr3_aa: CASSIGPLVSYEQYF; cdr3_nt: TGTGCCAGCAGCATCGGACCTTTGGTCTCCTACGAGCAGTACTTC